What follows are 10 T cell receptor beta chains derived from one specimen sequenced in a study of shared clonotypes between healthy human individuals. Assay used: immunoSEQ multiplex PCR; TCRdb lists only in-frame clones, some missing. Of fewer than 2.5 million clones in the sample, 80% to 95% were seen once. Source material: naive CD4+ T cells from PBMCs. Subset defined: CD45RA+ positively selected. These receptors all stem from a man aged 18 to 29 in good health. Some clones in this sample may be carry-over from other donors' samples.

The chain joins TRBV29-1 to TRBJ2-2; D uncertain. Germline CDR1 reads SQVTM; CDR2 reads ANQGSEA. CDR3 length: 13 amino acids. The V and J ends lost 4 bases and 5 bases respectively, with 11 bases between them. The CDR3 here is CSVGSSGTGELFF. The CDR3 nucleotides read TGCAGCGTTGGGTCTTCCGGGACCGGGGAGCTGTTTTTT.

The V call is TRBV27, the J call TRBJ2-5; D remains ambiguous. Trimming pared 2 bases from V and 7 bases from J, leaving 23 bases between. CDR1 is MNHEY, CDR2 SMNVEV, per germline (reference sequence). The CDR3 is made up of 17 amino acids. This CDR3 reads CASSLRVSPRQKGTQYF. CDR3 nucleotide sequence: TGTGCCAGCAGTTTAAGAGTATCACCACGGCAAAAAGGGACCCAGTACTTC.

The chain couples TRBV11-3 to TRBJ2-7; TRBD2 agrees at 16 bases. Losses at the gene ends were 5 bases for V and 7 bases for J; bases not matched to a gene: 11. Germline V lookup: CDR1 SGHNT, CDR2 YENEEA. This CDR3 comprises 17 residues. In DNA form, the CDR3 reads TGTGCCAGCAGCAGCGGGACTAGCGGGAGGGCCTCAGAAGAGCAGTACTTC. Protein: CASSSGTSGRASEEQYF.

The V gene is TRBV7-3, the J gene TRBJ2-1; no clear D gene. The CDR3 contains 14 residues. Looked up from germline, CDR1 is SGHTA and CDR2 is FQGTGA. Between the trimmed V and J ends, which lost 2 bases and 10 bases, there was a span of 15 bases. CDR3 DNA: TGTGCCAGCAGCTTAGGCCTGGGCGTGAGAGAGCAGTTCTTC. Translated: CASSLGLGVREQFF.

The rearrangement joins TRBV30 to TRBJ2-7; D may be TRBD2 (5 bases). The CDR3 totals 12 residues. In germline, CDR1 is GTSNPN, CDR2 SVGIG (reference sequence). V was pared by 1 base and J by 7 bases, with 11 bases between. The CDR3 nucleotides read TGTGCCTGGAGTGCGCAACCGGGGGAGCAGTACTTC. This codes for CAWSAQPGEQYF.

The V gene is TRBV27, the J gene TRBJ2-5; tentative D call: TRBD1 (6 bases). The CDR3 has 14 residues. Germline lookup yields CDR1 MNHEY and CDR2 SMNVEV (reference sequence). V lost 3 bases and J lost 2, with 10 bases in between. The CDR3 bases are TGTGCCAGCAGTTTTAGGACAGAGCAAGAGACCCAGTACTTC. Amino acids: CASSFRTEQETQYF.

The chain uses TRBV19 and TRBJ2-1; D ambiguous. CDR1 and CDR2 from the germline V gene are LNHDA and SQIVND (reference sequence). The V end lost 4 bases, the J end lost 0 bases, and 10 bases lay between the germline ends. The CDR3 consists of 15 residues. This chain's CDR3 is CASSTTRSSYNEQFF. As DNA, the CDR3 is TGTGCCAGTAGTACAACTCGGAGCTCCTACAATGAGCAGTTCTTC.

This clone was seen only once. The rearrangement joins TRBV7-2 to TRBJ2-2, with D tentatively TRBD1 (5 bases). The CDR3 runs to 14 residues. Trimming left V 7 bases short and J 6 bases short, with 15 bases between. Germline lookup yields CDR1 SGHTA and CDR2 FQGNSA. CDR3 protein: CASNLQGDAGELFF. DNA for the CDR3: TGTGCCAGCAACCTCCAGGGCGATGCCGGGGAGCTGTTTTTT.

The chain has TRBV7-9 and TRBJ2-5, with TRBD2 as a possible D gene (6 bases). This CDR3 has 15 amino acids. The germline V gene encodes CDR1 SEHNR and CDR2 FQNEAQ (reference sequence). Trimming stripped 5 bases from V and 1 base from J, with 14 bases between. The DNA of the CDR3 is TGTGCCAGCAGCCCGCAGGCTAGCGCCCAAGAGACCCAGTACTTC. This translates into CASSPQASAQETQYF.

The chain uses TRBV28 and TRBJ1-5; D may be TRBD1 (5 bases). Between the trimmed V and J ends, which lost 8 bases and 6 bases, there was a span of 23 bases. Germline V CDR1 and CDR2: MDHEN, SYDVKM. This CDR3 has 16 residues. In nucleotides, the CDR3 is TGTGCCAGCGTTACCGATGGGGGGGACTGGGGTCAGCCCCAGCATTTT. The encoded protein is CASVTDGGDWGQPQHF.